This note documents a single TCR beta chain sequence. In the original analysis: Counts of nucleated cells, estimated from reference gene primer amplification, were obtained. Some clones are missing from TCRdb's copy, which holds only in-frame ones; the method was immunoSEQ multiplex PCR. That table is the source of V, J and clone size, and D and trimming were worked out from the DNA. The sample carries roughly 170,000 clones, under 85% recorded once. The data belong to a study of blood T cell repertoires in COVID-19. Study as a whole: Collection of acute and convalescent COVID-19 samples took place in the United States, Italy and Spain. PBMCs, B-cell-depleted T cells, or T cells provided the cDNA or gDNA that made up the material.

The CDR3 runs 12 residues. Trimming pared 8 bases from V and 5 bases from J, leaving 10 bases between. Germline V lookup: CDR1 MDHEN, CDR2 SYDVKM. This receptor was identified in a human donor in a cohort sampled during active COVID-19. The genes are TRBV28 and TRBJ1-5; no definite D call. The source material was peripheral blood. The CDR3 DNA follows: TGTGCCAGCGCACCCTCAGATCAGCCCCAGCATTTT. This codes for CASAPSDQPQHF.